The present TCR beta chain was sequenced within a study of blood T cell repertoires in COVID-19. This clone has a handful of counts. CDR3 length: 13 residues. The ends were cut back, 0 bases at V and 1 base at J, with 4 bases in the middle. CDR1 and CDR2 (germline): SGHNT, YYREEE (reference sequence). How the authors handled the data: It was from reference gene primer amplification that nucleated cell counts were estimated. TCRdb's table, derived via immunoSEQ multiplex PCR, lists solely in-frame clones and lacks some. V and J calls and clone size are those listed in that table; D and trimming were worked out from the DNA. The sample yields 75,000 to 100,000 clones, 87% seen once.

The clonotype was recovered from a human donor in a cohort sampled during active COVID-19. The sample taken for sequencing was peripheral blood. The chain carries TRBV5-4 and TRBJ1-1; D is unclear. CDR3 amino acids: CASSLVRNTEAFF. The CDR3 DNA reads TGTGCCAGCAGCTTGGTCAGGAACACTGAAGCTTTCTTT.